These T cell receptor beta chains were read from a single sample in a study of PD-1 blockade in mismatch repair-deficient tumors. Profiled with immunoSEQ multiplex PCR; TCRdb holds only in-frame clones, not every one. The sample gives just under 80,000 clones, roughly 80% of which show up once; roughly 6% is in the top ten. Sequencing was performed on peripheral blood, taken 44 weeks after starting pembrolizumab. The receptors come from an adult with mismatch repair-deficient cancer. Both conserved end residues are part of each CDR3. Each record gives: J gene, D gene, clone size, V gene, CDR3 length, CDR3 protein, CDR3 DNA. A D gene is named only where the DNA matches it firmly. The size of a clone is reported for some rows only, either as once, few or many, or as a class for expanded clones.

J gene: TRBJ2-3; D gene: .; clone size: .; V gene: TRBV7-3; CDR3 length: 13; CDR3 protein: CASSLTREDTQYF; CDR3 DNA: TGTGCCAGCAGCTTAACGAGGGAAGATACGCAGTATTTT
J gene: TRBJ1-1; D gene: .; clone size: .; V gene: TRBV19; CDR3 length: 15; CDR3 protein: CASSPRGDKNTEAFF; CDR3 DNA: TGTGCCAGTAGCCCACGCGGAGACAAGAACACTGAAGCTTTCTTT
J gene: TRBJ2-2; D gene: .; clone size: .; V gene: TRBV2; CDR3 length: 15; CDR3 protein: CASSTARAKTGELFF; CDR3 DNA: TGTGCCAGCAGTACCGCTAGGGCTAAGACCGGGGAGCTGTTTTTT
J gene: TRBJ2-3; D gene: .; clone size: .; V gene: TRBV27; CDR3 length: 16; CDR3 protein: CASREGGEWDGDTQYF; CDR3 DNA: TGTGCCAGCAGGGAGGGTGGGGAATGGGACGGAGATACGCAGTATTTT
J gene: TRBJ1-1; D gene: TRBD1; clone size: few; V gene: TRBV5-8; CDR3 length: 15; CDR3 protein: CASSFRQGRKAEAFF; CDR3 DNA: TGTGCCAGCAGCTTCCGACAGGGAAGGAAGGCTGAAGCTTTCTTT
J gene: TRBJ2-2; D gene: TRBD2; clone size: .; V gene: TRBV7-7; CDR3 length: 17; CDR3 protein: CASSSTSGEANTGELFF; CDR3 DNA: TGTGCTAGCAGCTCGACTAGCGGGGAAGCCAACACCGGGGAGCTGTTTTTT
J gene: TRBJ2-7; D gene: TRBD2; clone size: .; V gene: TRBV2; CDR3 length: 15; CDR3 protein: CASSEATAGGYEQYF; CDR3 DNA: TGTGCCAGCAGTGAAGCGACAGCGGGAGGGTACGAGCAGTACTTC
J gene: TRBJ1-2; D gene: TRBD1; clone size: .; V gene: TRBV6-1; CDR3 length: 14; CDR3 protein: CASSERGQGHGYTF; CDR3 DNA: TGTGCCAGCAGTGAAAGAGGACAGGGGCATGGCTACACCTTC
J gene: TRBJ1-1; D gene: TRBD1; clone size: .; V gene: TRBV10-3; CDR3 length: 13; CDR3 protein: CATQTGGNTEAFF; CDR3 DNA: TGTGCCACACAGACAGGGGGGAACACTGAAGCTTTCTTT
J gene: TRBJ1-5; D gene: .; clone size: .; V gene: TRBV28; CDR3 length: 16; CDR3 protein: CASSYGRAGGSQPQHF; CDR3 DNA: TGTGCCAGCAGTTACGGACGGGCCGGAGGGTCCCAGCCCCAGCATTTT
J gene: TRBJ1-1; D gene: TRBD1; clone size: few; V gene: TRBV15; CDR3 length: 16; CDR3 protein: CATSKEGGATVAEAFF; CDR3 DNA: TGTGCCACCAGCAAAGAAGGGGGCGCAACGGTCGCTGAAGCTTTCTTT
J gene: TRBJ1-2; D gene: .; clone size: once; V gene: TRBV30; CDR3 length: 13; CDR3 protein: CAWSGGVNYGYTF; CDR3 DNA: TGTGCCTGGAGTGGGGGGGTTAACTATGGCTACACCTTC
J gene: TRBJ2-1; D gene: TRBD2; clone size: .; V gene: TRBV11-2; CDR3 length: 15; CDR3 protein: CASSLGVSGSSEQFF; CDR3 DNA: TGTGCCAGCAGCTTAGGGGTTAGCGGGAGTAGTGAGCAGTTCTTC
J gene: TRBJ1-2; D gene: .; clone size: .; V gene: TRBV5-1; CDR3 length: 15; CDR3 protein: CASSREGTSNYGYTF; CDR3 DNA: TGCGCCAGCAGTCGCGAGGGGACCTCTAACTATGGCTACACCTTC
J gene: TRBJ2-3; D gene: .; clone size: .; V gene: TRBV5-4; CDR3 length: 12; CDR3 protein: CASSLVADTQYF; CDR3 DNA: TGTGCCAGCAGCTTGGTAGCAGATACGCAGTATTTT